Below, 28 T cell receptor beta chains from the same sample are listed, as sequenced in a study of blood T cell repertoires in COVID-19. Assay: immunoSEQ multiplex PCR; the TCRdb copy retains only in-frame clones and omits some. The data hold fewer than 250,000 clones, with around 85% observed a single time. The sequencing input was peripheral blood. These receptors were obtained from a woman in her sixties or seventies with acute or convalescent COVID-19.

This chain uses TRBV24-1 with TRBJ2-7; TRBD1 is a possible D gene (6 bases). Per germline, CDR1 KGHDR and CDR2 SFDVKD. V was clipped by 9 bases and J by 2 bases, with 10 bases between them. This CDR3 has 12 amino acids. This chain's CDR3 is CATPQGTYEQYF. The DNA for the CDR3 is TGTGCCACCCCACAGGGCACCTACGAGCAGTACTTC.

V usage is TRBV10-3 and J usage is TRBJ2-2, with D perhaps matching TRBD2 (6 bases). The CDR3 is 14 amino acids. The germline CDR1 and CDR2 sequences are ENHRY and SYGVKD. Trimming cost V 4 bases and J 7 bases, with 13 bases left between them. CDR3 region: CAISVGTSVGELFF. CDR3 sequence (DNA): TGTGCCATCAGTGTGGGGACTTCAGTCGGGGAGCTGTTTTTT.

The chain is built from TRBV19 and TRBJ2-3, with 8 bases that match TRBD2. CDR1 is LNHDA and CDR2 is SQIVND in the germline V gene (reference sequence). The CDR3 spans 15 residues. V lost 5 bases and J lost 4; bases outside the gene matches: 8. This CDR3 reads CASSVVGLASDTQYF. Written as DNA, the CDR3 is TGTGCCAGTAGTGTTGTCGGACTAGCCTCAGATACGCAGTATTTT.

The V call is TRBV7-3, the J call TRBJ2-4, with D possibly being TRBD1 (6 bases). Trimming cost V 4 bases and J 9 bases, with 13 bases left between them. This CDR3 region has 13 residues. Germline CDR1 and CDR2: SGHTA and FQGTGA. The CDR3 loop is CASSSQGSGIQYF. CDR3 sequence (DNA): TGTGCCAGCAGCTCCCAGGGGAGTGGCATTCAGTACTTC.

The chain has TRBV4-1 and TRBJ2-2, with 10 bases matching TRBD2. There are 19 residues in the CDR3. Per the germline V gene, CDR1 is MGHRA and CDR2 is YSYEKL. Losses at the gene ends were 3 bases for V and 2 bases for J; bases not matched to a gene: 12. The CDR3 DNA is TGCGCCAGCAGCCAGGAGCTACTAGCGGGGAGACTTAACACCGGGGAGCTGTTTTTT. This codes for CASSQELLAGRLNTGELFF.

V is TRBV18 and J is TRBJ2-3; TRBD2 aligns across 11 bases. Germline V gives CDR1 KGHSH, CDR2 LQKENI. CDR3 length: 16 amino acids. J gave up 2 bases and V 5 bases, and 6 bases lay outside the gene matches. CDR3 DNA: TGTGCCAGCTCAGGGGGACTAGCGGACTTCACAGATACGCAGTATTTT. Amino acids: CASSGGLADFTDTQYF.

As for this clone: The same CDR3 arises from other DNA sequences in this sample as well. This chain links TRBV12-3 or TRBV12-4 with TRBJ2-1; D is uncertain. There are 11 residues in the CDR3. The ends were cut back, 2 bases at V and 9 bases at J, with 5 bases in the middle. CDR3 amino acids: CASSLSSEQFF. CDR3 in DNA: TGTGCCAGCAGTTTAAGTAGTGAGCAGTTCTTC.

This clone was recorded a few times. The chain carries TRBV4-2 and TRBJ1-1; possible D gene TRBD1, 5 bases. The germline V gene encodes CDR1 LGHNA and CDR2 YNFKEQ. The CDR3 is made up of 14 amino acids. The germline V and J ends were trimmed by 6 bases and 3 bases, with 14 bases remaining between them. The CDR3 DNA is TGTGCCAGCAGTCGAGGCGGGGGGGACACTGAAGCTTTCTTT. This sequence encodes CASSRGGGDTEAFF.

V gene TRBV7-2 combines with J gene TRBJ1-2, with no clear D. This CDR3 is built from 13 residues. Germline lookup yields CDR1 SGHTA and CDR2 FQGNSA. Trimming took 4 bases from V and 4 from J, leaving 10 bases between them. In DNA form, the CDR3 reads TGTGCCAGCAGCTGGTCCCAGGTCTATGGCTACACCTTC. Translated, it gives CASSWSQVYGYTF.

The chain combines TRBV6-5 with TRBJ2-1; possibly TRBD1 for D (6 bases). V was shortened by 6 bases and J by 1 base, with 10 bases between the two germline ends. The CDR3 contains 14 residues. Germline V gene data show CDR1 as MNHEY and CDR2 as SVGAGI. CDR3 nucleotide sequence: TGTGCCAGCAGACGACAGGTTTCCTACAATGAGCAGTTCTTC. The encoded protein is CASRRQVSYNEQFF.

The chain recombines TRBV5-4 with TRBJ2-7; 7 nucleotides agree with TRBD1. Germline V CDR1 and CDR2: SGHNT, YYREEE (reference sequence). Trimming cost V 1 base and J 2 bases; bases outside gene matches: 3. The CDR3 length is 14 residues. The CDR3 sequence is CASSLFRGPYEQYF. The DNA for the CDR3 is TGTGCCAGCAGCTTGTTTAGGGGGCCCTACGAGCAGTACTTC.

The chain has TRBV7-9 and TRBJ1-1; 7 nucleotides agree with TRBD1. With V trimmed by 4 bases and J by 7 bases, 6 bases remained unmatched. The CDR3 has 13 amino acids. The germline V gene has CDR1 SEHNR and CDR2 FQNEAQ (reference sequence). CDR3 sequence reads: CASSSRQGGEAFF. CDR3 nucleotides: TGTGCCAGCAGCTCCCGACAGGGCGGTGAAGCTTTCTTT.

The chain joins TRBV3-1 (or the pseudogene TRBV3-2) to TRBJ1-1; 7 bases match TRBD1. Germline V gene lookup returns CDR1 LGHDT and CDR2 YNNKEL (reference sequence). The J segment lost 6 bases and the V segment lost 1 base, leaving 8 bases of the junction unmatched. The CDR3 has 15 residues. In DNA form, the CDR3 reads TGTGCCAGCAGCCAAGGAGGGGGCTTTATTTCTGAAGCTTTCTTT. Translation gives CASSQGGGFISEAFF.

The J gene is TRBJ2-3, the V gene TRBV5-1; TRBD2 matches at 9 bases. The CDR3 extends over 16 amino acids. The germline V gene encodes CDR1 SGHRS and CDR2 YFSETQ. V shed 4 bases, J shed 2 bases, and the junction held 8 bases outside the gene matches. CDR3 DNA: TGCGCCAGCAGCCTACCCGGGACTAGCTTCACAGATACGCAGTATTTT. Its protein product is CASSLPGTSFTDTQYF.

The chain has TRBV28 and TRBJ2-1, with 7 bases aligning to TRBD2. The CDR3 loop spans 14 amino acids. In germline, CDR1 is MDHEN, CDR2 SYDVKM. With 7 bases clipped from V and 6 bases from J, the junction kept 9 bases outside the gene matches. CDR3 nucleotides: TGTGCCAGCACTCGGGCGGGAGTTGGCAATGAGCAGTTCTTC. It specifies CASTRAGVGNEQFF.

The chain couples TRBV7-2 to TRBJ2-2; 8 nucleotides match TRBD1. J lost 4 bases, V lost 3 bases, and 7 bases had no gene match. The CDR3 contains 16 residues. Per the germline V gene, CDR1 is SGHTA and CDR2 is FQGNSA. CDR3 DNA: TGTGCCAGCAGCTTTCTCAGGACAGGGTCCACCGGGGAGCTGTTTTTT. Amino acids: CASSFLRTGSTGELFF.

V and J are TRBV14 and TRBJ2-1; 8 nucleotides align to TRBD2. Germline loops: CDR1 SGHDN, CDR2 FVKESK. This CDR3 has 15 residues. With V trimmed by 4 bases and J by 8 bases, 10 bases remained unmatched. The CDR3 region is CASSRRAGVSDEQFF. In DNA, the CDR3 is TGTGCCAGCAGCCGGCGAGCGGGAGTCTCCGATGAGCAGTTCTTC.

CDR3 sequence reads: CSASQGIKLFF. The DNA of the CDR3 is TGCAGCGCGTCACAGGGGATAAAACTGTTTTTT. The chain recombines TRBV29-1 with TRBJ1-4, with 7 positions matching TRBD1. The trim removed 7 bases at V and 10 bases at J, leaving 6 bases unmatched. Germline lookup yields CDR1 SQVTM and CDR2 ANQGSEA. This CDR3 is 11 amino acids long.

This clone was seen just once. The chain carries TRBV7-9 and TRBJ2-4, with D tentatively TRBD2 (7 bases). The V gene's germline CDR1 is SEHNR and CDR2 FQNEAQ (reference sequence). The CDR3 loop spans 14 amino acids. V was pared by 3 bases and J by 6 bases, with 12 bases between. CDR3 sequence: CASSFGGPPNIQYF. DNA of the CDR3: TGTGCCAGCAGCTTCGGGGGGCCTCCAAACATTCAGTACTTC. The entire variable domain, with the rest obtained from reference TRBV7-9 and TRBJ2-4, is as follows: DTGVSQNPRHKITKRGQNVTFRCDPISEHNRLYWYRQTLGQGPEFLTYFQNEAQLEKSRLLSDRFSAERPKGSFSTLEIQRTEQGDSAMYLCASSFGGPPNIQYFGAGTRLSVL.

The chain is built from TRBV28 and TRBJ1-1; TRBD1 is a possible D gene (5 bases). CDR3 length: 12 amino acids. Trimming removed 5 bases at V and 11 bases at J, with 15 bases between. Germline V gene data show CDR1 as MDHEN and CDR2 as SYDVKM. CDR3 amino acids: CASSRSVGVAFF. The CDR3 nucleotides read TGTGCCAGCAGTAGGAGTGTAGGGGTGGCTTTCTTT.

V usage is TRBV11-2 and J usage is TRBJ1-1, with D possibly being TRBD1 (6 bases). The CDR3 sequence is 13 residues long. CDR1 is SGHAT, CDR2 FQNNGV, per germline. V was trimmed by 8 bases and J by 0 bases, leaving 10 bases between them. The CDR3 here is CASLRGMNTEAFF. CDR3 nucleotide sequence: TGTGCCAGCTTGAGGGGGATGAACACTGAAGCTTTCTTT.

The V call is TRBV23-1, the J call TRBJ2-5, with D possibly TRBD2 on 7 matching bases. TRBV23-1 is placed among ORFs of uncertain function. The length of the CDR3 is 14 residues. The V and J ends lost 3 bases and 5 bases respectively, with 13 bases between them. The CDR3 region is CASSQWGRGETQYF. CDR3 nucleotide sequence: TGCGCCAGCAGTCAGTGGGGGCGGGGGGAGACCCAGTACTTC.

CDR3 in DNA: TGTGCCAGCAGCCAAGAACTAGTGGAGCCCCAGCATTTT. Translation: CASSQELVEPQHF. The rearrangement uses TRBV3-1 (or the pseudogene TRBV3-2) and TRBJ1-5; D not certain. The germline V and J ends were trimmed by 0 bases and 8 bases, with 8 bases remaining between them. CDR1 and CDR2 from the germline V gene are LGHDT and YNNKEL (reference sequence). This CDR3 is built from 13 residues.

The genes are TRBV5-1 and TRBJ2-1; 10 bases fit TRBD2. V was pared by 5 bases and J by 5 bases, with 7 bases of the junction left unmatched. Germline CDR1 is SGHRS and CDR2 is YFSETQ. The CDR3 totals 15 residues. CDR3 loop: CASSPTSGYHNEQFF. The CDR3 region has the DNA TGCGCCAGCAGTCCGACTAGCGGGTACCACAATGAGCAGTTCTTC.

The chain employs TRBV11-2 and TRBJ2-7, with D perhaps matching TRBD1 (6 bases). Germline V gene lookup returns CDR1 SGHAT and CDR2 FQNNGV. The CDR3 is 14 residues long. Trimming left V 5 bases short and J 3 bases short, with 14 bases between. The CDR3, as DNA: TGTGCCAGCAGCCCCTCGACAGGATTCTACGAGCAGTACTTC. Its translation is CASSPSTGFYEQYF.

The chain employs TRBV29-1 and TRBJ2-7, with D perhaps matching TRBD2 (7 bases). Germline assignment: CDR1 SQVTM and CDR2 ANQGSEA. With 7 bases removed from V and 2 bases from J, the gap between germline ends came to 12 bases. The CDR3 contains 12 residues. The CDR3 DNA reads as TGCAGCGGTGGGGGGGCAACCTACGAGCAGTACTTC. Amino acids: CSGGGATYEQYF.

This sequence joins TRBV5-1 and TRBJ1-6; D perhaps matches TRBD1 (6 bases). The V and J ends lost 7 bases and 1 base respectively, with 12 bases between them. Per germline, CDR1 SGHRS and CDR2 YFSETQ. The CDR3 is 15 residues long. CDR3 DNA: TGCGCCAGCGCTCAGGACAGTTCCTATAATTCACCCCTCCACTTT. Protein product: CASAQDSSYNSPLHF.

The gene calls are TRBV11-3 and TRBJ2-7; 10 positions agree with TRBD1. Germline lookup yields CDR1 SGHNT and CDR2 YENEEA. CDR3 length: 15 amino acids. The V segment lost 2 bases and the J segment 4 bases; nucleotides outside the gene matches: 5. CDR3 bases: TGTGCCAGCAGCTTACAGACAGGGGGCAGGTACGAGCAGTACTTC. Residues: CASSLQTGGRYEQYF.